The 6 T cell receptor beta chains reported below all come from one sample, sequenced in a study of shared clonotypes between healthy human individuals. TCRdb's copy holds only in-frame clones and misses some; the assay was immunoSEQ multiplex PCR. The sample has over 2 million clones, 95% seen once. Source material: naive CD4+ T cells sorted from blood. Subset indicated: CD45RA+ positively selected. These receptor sequences come from a man aged 18 to 29 in good health.

This clone was counted a single time. Other nucleotide sequences in the sample specify the same CDR3. The chain links TRBV5-1 to TRBJ2-3; D unresolved. This CDR3 has 13 residues. V was shortened by 4 bases and J by 0 bases, with 6 bases between the two germline ends. Germline values: CDR1 SGHRS, CDR2 YFSETQ. CDR3 nucleotides: TGCGCCAGCAGCGCCCCTAGCACAGATACGCAGTATTTT. The encoded protein is CASSAPSTDTQYF. Full variable domain (missing parts from reference TRBV5-1 and TRBJ2-3): KAGVTQTPRYLIKTRGQQVTLSCSPISGHRSVSWYQQTPGQGLQFLFEYFSETQRNKGNFPGRFSGRQFSNSRSEMNVSTLELGDSALYLCASSAPSTDTQYFGPGTRLTVL.

The gene calls are TRBV27 and TRBJ1-3; no clear D gene. The CDR3 has 15 amino acids. V lost 5 bases and J lost 0, with 11 bases in between. Germline V gene sequence: CDR1 MNHEY, CDR2 SMNVEV (reference sequence). Written as DNA, the CDR3 is TGTGCCAGCAGTGCCCGGTCCTTCTCTGGAAACACCATATATTTT. Its translation: CASSARSFSGNTIYF.

The chain joins TRBV5-4 to TRBJ1-5; no firm D call. Trimming removed 2 bases at V and 2 bases at J, with 5 bases between. The CDR3 consists of 13 residues. Germline V gene data show CDR1 as SGHNT and CDR2 as YYREEE (reference sequence). CDR3 DNA: TGTGCCAGCAGCTTCCAGGGCAATCAGCCCCAGCATTTT. It translates to CASSFQGNQPQHF.

The rearrangement uses TRBV2 and TRBJ2-1; 10 positions match TRBD2. Germline CDR1 reads SNHLY; CDR2 reads FYNNEI. J gave up 8 bases and V 1 base, and 2 bases lay outside the gene matches. CDR3 length equals 14 residues. The DNA for the CDR3 is TGTGCCAGCAGTGAAGTAGCGGGAGGTTATGAGCAGTTCTTC. Translating it yields CASSEVAGGYEQFF.

This clone was recorded a few times. This sample also contains other DNA sequences that code for the same CDR3. This chain links TRBV5-4 with TRBJ2-7, with 7 bases matching TRBD1. The CDR3 consists of 14 residues. CDR1 is SGHNT, CDR2 YYREEE, per germline (reference sequence). The V gene end was trimmed by 0 bases and the J gene end by 3 bases; junction bases not matched to a gene: 3. The CDR3 region is CASSLAGTVYEQYF. The CDR3 coding sequence is TGTGCCAGCAGCTTGGCCGGGACAGTCTACGAGCAGTACTTC.

The CDR3 coding sequence is TGTGCCAGCAGCTGGGGGACTAGCACAGATACGCAGTATTTT. It translates to CASSWGTSTDTQYF. The chain employs TRBV7-3 and TRBJ2-3; D perhaps matches TRBD2 (6 bases). Trimming took off 4 bases at V and 0 bases at J, with 8 bases between the two ends. This CDR3 has 14 residues. Per germline, CDR1 SGHTA and CDR2 FQGTGA.